These T cell receptor beta chains were read from a single sample in a study of blood T cell repertoires in COVID-19. Clones were sequenced by immunoSEQ multiplex PCR, and TCRdb holds only the in-frame ones, with some missing. The top ten clones hold 3% to 4% of a sample with about 160,000 clones, 75% to 90% of them seen once. The sample was peripheral blood. The receptor source for this set is a human donor with acute or convalescent COVID-19. The donor label of this sample is uncertain. The CDR3 runs from the conserved cysteine through the conserved F or W. Fields, in order: V gene, D gene, clone size, J gene, CDR3 DNA, CDR3 protein. D genes are given only for firm matches. Clone size appears in some rows only: once, few, many, or a class for an expanded clone.

V gene: TRBV5-4; D gene: TRBD1; clone size: -; J gene: TRBJ1-6; CDR3 DNA: TGTGCCAGCAGCGTAGACAGGGATTCACCCCTCCACTTT; CDR3 protein: CASSVDRDSPLHF
V gene: TRBV6-4; D gene: -; clone size: -; J gene: TRBJ1-1; CDR3 DNA: TGTGCCAGCAGTGACTCGGGCAGTAGTGAGAAAGCTTTCTTT; CDR3 protein: CASSDSGSSEKAFF
V gene: TRBV7-2; D gene: -; clone size: -; J gene: TRBJ2-7; CDR3 DNA: TGTGCCAGCAGCTTAACTAACCCCTACGAGCAGTACTTC; CDR3 protein: CASSLTNPYEQYF
V gene: TRBV2; D gene: -; clone size: -; J gene: TRBJ1-6; CDR3 DNA: TGTGCCAGCAGTGAACAGGGTGAAAATTCACCCCTCCACTTT; CDR3 protein: CASSEQGENSPLHF
V gene: TRBV10-1; D gene: -; clone size: -; J gene: TRBJ2-5; CDR3 DNA: TGCGCCAGCAGTGGAGGGATTGGAGAGACCCAGTACTTC; CDR3 protein: CASSGGIGETQYF
V gene: TRBV30; D gene: -; clone size: -; J gene: TRBJ1-5; CDR3 DNA: TGTGCCTGGAGCACCAGGGTAGATCAGCCCCAGCATTTT; CDR3 protein: CAWSTRVDQPQHF
V gene: TRBV25-1; D gene: TRBD1; clone size: -; J gene: TRBJ2-2; CDR3 DNA: TGTGCCAGCAGTGAGATAAGGGGGCGCACCGCGAACACCGGGGAGCTGTTTTTT; CDR3 protein: CASSEIRGRTANTGELFF
V gene: TRBV7-9; D gene: TRBD2; clone size: -; J gene: TRBJ2-4; CDR3 DNA: TGTGCCAGCAGCTTCCTACTAGCGGGGGAAAACATTCAGTACTTC; CDR3 protein: CASSFLLAGENIQYF
V gene: TRBV5-1; D gene: -; clone size: -; J gene: TRBJ2-1; CDR3 DNA: TGCGCCAGCAGCTTGCGCCGAGACAGTGGTACCTACAATGAGCAGTTCTTC; CDR3 protein: CASSLRRDSGTYNEQFF
V gene: TRBV3-1/TRBV3-2; D gene: -; clone size: -; J gene: TRBJ1-2; CDR3 DNA: TGTGCCAGCAGCCAAGGGTGGAATGAGGGAGGCTACACCTTC; CDR3 protein: CASSQGWNEGGYTF
V gene: TRBV24-1; D gene: TRBD1; clone size: -; J gene: TRBJ1-3; CDR3 DNA: TGTGCCACCAAAAAAGGACAGGGGGTTTATGGAAACACCATATATTTT; CDR3 protein: CATKKGQGVYGNTIYF
V gene: TRBV21-1; D gene: -; clone size: once; J gene: TRBJ1-1; CDR3 DNA: TGTGCCAGCAGCAAAGTGTGGGCCTGTCTGAACACTGAAGCTTTCTTT; CDR3 protein: CASSKVWACLNTEAFF
V gene: TRBV9; D gene: -; clone size: -; J gene: TRBJ2-2; CDR3 DNA: TGTGCCAGCAGCCTGAACACCGGGGAGCTGTTTTTT; CDR3 protein: CASSLNTGELFF
V gene: TRBV19; D gene: -; clone size: -; J gene: TRBJ1-3; CDR3 DNA: TGTGCCAGTCGCCAGGGGAACGGAAACACCATATATTTT; CDR3 protein: CASRQGNGNTIYF
V gene: TRBV6-2/TRBV6-3; D gene: TRBD1; clone size: -; J gene: TRBJ2-2; CDR3 DNA: TGTGCCAGCACCCCCCAGGGGGCGGTCGGGGAGCTGTTTTTT; CDR3 protein: CASTPQGAVGELFF
V gene: TRBV7-8; D gene: -; clone size: once; J gene: TRBJ1-6; CDR3 DNA: TGTGCCAGCAGCCTTAGAGGGAATCAACCTTGGAATTCACCCCTCCACTTT; CDR3 protein: CASSLRGNQPWNSPLHF
V gene: TRBV4-1; D gene: -; clone size: -; J gene: TRBJ1-2; CDR3 DNA: TGCGCCAGCAGCCATGCCGGCCAGGCTGGCTACACCTTC; CDR3 protein: CASSHAGQAGYTF
V gene: TRBV10-3; D gene: TRBD1; clone size: once; J gene: TRBJ2-1; CDR3 DNA: TGTGCCATCAGTGAGTCGACAGGGACCGTCTACAATGAGCAGTTCTTC; CDR3 protein: CAISESTGTVYNEQFF
V gene: TRBV27; D gene: -; clone size: -; J gene: TRBJ1-3; CDR3 DNA: TGTGCCAGCAGCGCGGTTCCAACAGGGAAAAGCTCTGGAAACACCATATATTTT; CDR3 protein: CASSAVPTGKSSGNTIYF
V gene: TRBV7-9; D gene: TRBD1; clone size: -; J gene: TRBJ1-6; CDR3 DNA: TGTGCCAGCAGCGATGATCAGGGGGCATTATATTCACCCCTCCACTTT; CDR3 protein: CASSDDQGALYSPLHF
V gene: TRBV27; D gene: -; clone size: -; J gene: TRBJ1-3; CDR3 DNA: TGTGCCACCGCGGCAGGGTGGTCTGGAAACACCATATATTTT; CDR3 protein: CATAAGWSGNTIYF
V gene: TRBV11-2; D gene: -; clone size: -; J gene: TRBJ1-3; CDR3 DNA: TGTGCCAGCAGCTTAACGCGGGGACCCTCTGGAAACACCATATATTTT; CDR3 protein: CASSLTRGPSGNTIYF
V gene: TRBV9; D gene: -; clone size: -; J gene: TRBJ2-7; CDR3 DNA: TGTGCCAGCAGCGTAGGGACAGACCTCTACGAGCAGTACTTC; CDR3 protein: CASSVGTDLYEQYF
V gene: TRBV5-1; D gene: TRBD1; clone size: -; J gene: TRBJ1-2; CDR3 DNA: TGCGCCAGCAGCTTACAGGGGAATAACTATGGCTACACCTTC; CDR3 protein: CASSLQGNNYGYTF
V gene: TRBV15; D gene: -; clone size: -; J gene: TRBJ1-5; CDR3 DNA: TGTGCCACCAGCAGCTTTCCAATTAGCGATCAGCCCCAGCATTTT; CDR3 protein: CATSSFPISDQPQHF
V gene: TRBV10-2; D gene: TRBD1; clone size: -; J gene: TRBJ1-6; CDR3 DNA: TGCGCCAGCACCCACGGAAGGACAGGGAGGGGATCACCCCTCCACTTT; CDR3 protein: CASTHGRTGRGSPLHF
V gene: TRBV29-1; D gene: -; clone size: -; J gene: TRBJ2-7; CDR3 DNA: TGCAGCGTTGCGACCAGGGGGGAATCCTACGAGCAGTACTTC; CDR3 protein: CSVATRGESYEQYF
V gene: TRBV10-3; D gene: -; clone size: -; J gene: TRBJ1-1; CDR3 DNA: TGTGCCATCAGTGAGGGAAACAGGGTGAGCACTGAAGCTTTCTTT; CDR3 protein: CAISEGNRVSTEAFF
V gene: TRBV14; D gene: -; clone size: -; J gene: TRBJ2-5; CDR3 DNA: TGTGCCAGCGGACCAATCCGAGGGGAGACCCAGTACTTC; CDR3 protein: CASGPIRGETQYF
V gene: TRBV3-1/TRBV3-2; D gene: -; clone size: -; J gene: TRBJ2-1; CDR3 DNA: TGTGCCAGCAGCGTTTCCGGGACAGGGACTAGGGAGCAGTTCTTC; CDR3 protein: CASSVSGTGTREQFF
V gene: TRBV18; D gene: -; clone size: -; J gene: TRBJ2-2; CDR3 DNA: TGTGCCAGCTCACCGGTCGGACAGTACACCGGGGAGCTGTTTTTT; CDR3 protein: CASSPVGQYTGELFF
V gene: TRBV7-9; D gene: -; clone size: -; J gene: TRBJ2-2; CDR3 DNA: TGTGCCAGCAGCTTGCCCAGGGAGGTCGGCGGGGAGCTGTTTTTT; CDR3 protein: CASSLPREVGGELFF